The 25 T cell receptor beta chains below were found in one sample sequenced in a study of OX40 agonist ivuxolimab in advanced cancers. Assay: immunoSEQ multiplex PCR; the TCRdb copy retains only in-frame clones and omits some. The sample yields 55,000 to 70,000 clones, 83% seen once. The material was CD4+ or CD8+ T cells sorted from blood, obtained in a trial of the OX40 agonist ivuxolimab. These TCRs come from an adult with an advanced solid tumor such as melanoma, head and neck, liver or kidney cancer.

The chain links TRBV2 to TRBJ2-7, with 7 bases fitting TRBD1. V lost 4 bases to trimming and J lost 6 bases; unmatched junction nucleotides: 3. Germline CDR1 is SNHLY and CDR2 is FYNNEI. The CDR3 sequence is 12 residues long. The CDR3 DNA reads TGTGCCAGCAGTGGACAGGGAAGCGAGCAGTACTTC. This encodes CASSGQGSEQYF.

The genes are TRBV19 and TRBJ2-1; the D gene is possibly TRBD1 (6 bases). V was pared by 4 bases and J by 10 bases, with 20 bases between. The CDR3 totals 15 residues. CDR1 LNHDA and CDR2 SQIVND come from the germline V gene (reference sequence). CDR3 amino acids: CASSRNEDRSGEQFF. The CDR3 bases are TGTGCCAGTAGTAGAAACGAGGACAGATCGGGAGAGCAGTTCTTC. Together with reference TRBV19 and TRBJ2-1, the CDR3 gives the full variable domain: DGGITQSPKYLFRKEGQNVTLSCEQNLNHDAMYWYRQDPGQGLRLIYYSQIVNDFQKGDIAEGYSVSREKKESFPLTVTSAQKNPTAFYLCASSRNEDRSGEQFFGPGTRLTVL.

V and J are TRBV2 and TRBJ1-2; possibly TRBD1 for D (6 bases). This CDR3 is 14 amino acids long. With 2 bases removed from V and 2 bases from J, the gap between germline ends came to 9 bases. Germline values: CDR1 SNHLY, CDR2 FYNNEI. As DNA, the CDR3 is TGTGCCAGCAGTGAACAGGGGCGGAACTATGGCTACACCTTC. Protein sequence: CASSEQGRNYGYTF.

This clone was detected a few times. The chain is built from TRBV7-9 and TRBJ1-5; tentative D call: TRBD1 (5 bases). The germline V gene encodes CDR1 SEHNR and CDR2 FQNEAQ (reference sequence). With 1 base removed from V and 3 bases from J, the gap between germline ends came to 10 bases. CDR3 length: 15 residues. CDR3 in DNA: TGTGCCAGCAGCTTAGAATCGGGACCCAATCAGCCCCAGCATTTT. Its translation is CASSLESGPNQPQHF.

This chain joins TRBV6-5 and TRBJ2-5, with 7 bases matching TRBD1. J lost 2 bases, V lost 0 bases, and 6 bases had no gene match. The CDR3 spans 16 residues. Germline CDR1 and CDR2: MNHEY and SVGAGI. This chain's CDR3 is CASSYSPWTGQETQYF. CDR3 sequence (DNA): TGTGCCAGCAGTTACTCCCCCTGGACAGGTCAAGAGACCCAGTACTTC.

The CDR3 spells CASSPGGATVTGELFF. DNA of the CDR3: TGTGCCAGCAGCCCCGGGGGGGCGACCGTAACCGGGGAGCTGTTTTTT. This chain connects TRBV7-6 to TRBJ2-2, with 8 bases identical to TRBD2. This CDR3 spans 16 amino acids. CDR1 and CDR2 (germline): SGHVS, FNYEAQ. The V gene end was trimmed by 5 bases and the J gene end by 5 bases; junction bases not matched to a gene: 10.

V usage is TRBV28 and J usage is TRBJ1-3; D ambiguous. CDR1 and CDR2 (germline): MDHEN, SYDVKM. This CDR3 comprises 14 residues. The V and J ends lost 5 bases and 2 bases respectively, with 10 bases between them. CDR3 coding DNA: TGTGCCAGCAGTGCCGGTGGTACTGGAAACACCATATATTTT. As protein: CASSAGGTGNTIYF.

This chain joins TRBV5-4 and TRBJ2-5, with D tentatively TRBD1 or TRBD2 (6 bases each). Germline lookup yields CDR1 SGHNT and CDR2 YYREEE (reference sequence). This CDR3 is built from 15 residues. V was pared by 4 bases and J by 4 bases, with 17 bases between. The CDR3 DNA is TGTGCCAGCAGCGTAGTTAGGGGGGCCGGAGAGACCCAGTACTTC. Protein product: CASSVVRGAGETQYF.

J is TRBJ2-7 and V is TRBV18, with 11 positions matching TRBD1. The J segment lost 5 bases and the V segment lost 4 bases, leaving 7 bases of the junction unmatched. Germline V gene sequence: CDR1 KGHSH, CDR2 LQKENI. The CDR3 runs to 15 residues. The CDR3, as DNA: TGTGCCAGCTCACTTCGGACAGGGGGCTACGACGAGCAGTACTTC. It specifies CASSLRTGGYDEQYF.

The chain joins TRBV7-9 to TRBJ1-5; D gene uncertain. CDR3 length: 15 residues. CDR1 and CDR2 from the germline V gene are SEHNR and FQNEAQ (reference sequence). Trimming took 6 bases from V and 0 from J, leaving 12 bases between them. CDR3 bases: TGTGCCAGCAGTCCAAACACGGGTAGCAATCAGCCCCAGCATTTT. This codes for CASSPNTGSNQPQHF.

V usage is TRBV10-3 and J usage is TRBJ2-5, with 8 bases matching TRBD2. This CDR3 has 15 residues. V trimming: 4 bases; J trimming: 0 bases; junction bases outside the gene matches: 4. The germline V gene encodes CDR1 ENHRY and CDR2 SYGVKD. CDR3 DNA sequence: TGTGCCATCAGTGTTCGAGCGGGGGACCAAGAGACCCAGTACTTC. Amino acids: CAISVRAGDQETQYF.

This chain links TRBV10-3 with TRBJ1-6; D ambiguous. The germline V gene encodes CDR1 ENHRY and CDR2 SYGVKD. Trimming pared 2 bases from V and 0 bases from J, leaving 8 bases between. This CDR3 has 16 amino acids. Written as DNA, the CDR3 is TGTGCCATCAGTGAGGGATCCAGCTCCTATAATTCACCCCTCCACTTT. Amino acid sequence: CAISEGSSSYNSPLHF.

This chain uses TRBV4-3 with TRBJ1-6, with 7 bases aligning to TRBD1. The V segment lost 3 bases and the J segment 8 bases; nucleotides outside the gene matches: 10. The CDR3 loop spans 16 amino acids. The germline CDR1 and CDR2 sequences are LGHNA and YSLEER. CDR3 residues: CASSHRAGGNDSPLHF. The CDR3 nucleotides are TGCGCCAGCAGCCACCGAGCAGGGGGGAACGATTCACCCCTCCACTTT.

By share, this clone counts as medium-sized. The V call is TRBV5-1, the J call TRBJ2-6; D is uncertain. CDR1 and CDR2 (germline): SGHRS, YFSETQ. With 1 base removed from V and 2 bases from J, the gap between germline ends came to 4 bases. The CDR3 is 14 amino acids. DNA for the CDR3: TGCGCCAGCAGCTTGTTTGCTGGGGCCAACGTCCTGACTTTC. Residues: CASSLFAGANVLTF. The whole variable domain, remainder taken from reference TRBV5-1 and TRBJ2-6, is KAGVTQTPRYLIKTRGQQVTLSCSPISGHRSVSWYQQTPGQGLQFLFEYFSETQRNKGNFPGRFSGRQFSNSRSEMNVSTLELGDSALYLCASSLFAGANVLTFGAGSRLTVL.

This sequence joins TRBV6-6 and TRBJ1-5; no clear D gene. The CDR3 is made up of 12 amino acids. V was clipped by 11 bases and J by 3 bases, with 11 bases between them. Germline V CDR1 and CDR2: MNHNY, SVGAGI (reference sequence). CDR3 sequence: CASRRDNQPQHF. DNA of the CDR3: TGTGCCTCCCGGCGGGACAATCAGCCCCAGCATTTT.

The CDR3 nucleotides read TGTGCCAGCAGCACCCAAACTAGCGGGGGCGAGCAGTACTTC. Residues: CASSTQTSGGEQYF. V is TRBV9 and J is TRBJ2-7, with 11 bases matching TRBD2. Looked up from germline, CDR1 is SGDLS and CDR2 is YYNGEE. V gave up 4 bases and J gave up 6 bases; unmatched junction bases: 6. The CDR3 has 14 amino acids.

This chain uses TRBV19 with TRBJ1-3; D not certain. The CDR3 spans 14 residues. Germline V gene data show CDR1 as LNHDA and CDR2 as SQIVND (reference sequence). V lost 7 bases and J 0 bases, leaving 10 bases between the germline ends. The CDR3 DNA reads as TGTGCCAGTACCAGGATTTACTCTGGAAACACCATATATTTT. It yields the protein CASTRIYSGNTIYF.

The CDR3 region is CAWGKYEQYF. CDR3 nucleotides: TGTGCCTGGGGAAAATACGAGCAGTACTTC. The chain joins TRBV30 to TRBJ2-7, with D unresolved. The CDR3 totals 10 residues. Germline loops: CDR1 GTSNPN, CDR2 SVGIG (reference sequence). V lost 5 bases and J 4 bases, leaving 6 bases between the germline ends.

The gene calls are TRBV11-1 and TRBJ2-1; 7 bases fit TRBD2. The CDR3 has 14 residues. Trimming at V came to 4 bases and at J to 2 bases, leaving 2 bases not matched to a gene. Germline V gene data show CDR1 as SGHAT and CDR2 as FQDESV (reference sequence). CDR3 sequence: CASSWEGTYNEQFF. DNA for the CDR3: TGTGCCAGCAGCTGGGAGGGAACCTACAATGAGCAGTTCTTC.

The chain is built from TRBV12-2 and TRBJ1-3. TRBV12-2 is a known pseudogene. The CDR3 spans 15 residues. This CDR3 reads CASRSSLGSGNTIYF. The CDR3 region has the DNA TGTGCAAGTCGCTCATCCCTCGGCTCTGGAAACACCATATATTTT.

The CDR3 here is CASSTRDTYYGYTF. CDR3 DNA sequence: TGTGCCAGTAGTACACGGGACACATACTATGGCTACACCTTC. The chain recombines TRBV19 with TRBJ1-2, with D perhaps TRBD1 (6 bases). Trimming removed 4 bases at V and 3 bases at J, with 12 bases between. The CDR3 is made up of 14 amino acids. CDR1 is LNHDA, CDR2 SQIVND, per germline (reference sequence).

This sequence joins TRBV30 and TRBJ1-1; perhaps TRBD1 as D (5 bases). V was shortened by 2 bases and J by 5 bases, with 18 bases between the two germline ends. This CDR3 contains 15 residues. CDR1 is GTSNPN and CDR2 is SVGIG in the germline V gene (reference sequence). The CDR3 here is CAWSRKAGKPTEAFF. The CDR3 region has the DNA TGTGCCTGGAGTAGGAAGGCAGGGAAACCGACTGAAGCTTTCTTT.

The chain couples TRBV6-1 to TRBJ2-7; D unclear. CDR1 is MNHNS and CDR2 is SASEGT in the germline V gene. The ends were cut back, 10 bases at V and 12 bases at J, with 22 bases in the middle. The CDR3 is made up of 12 amino acids. CDR3 bases: TGTGCCATCCCCACCATTGGGGTCCAGGCGTACTTC. This codes for CAIPTIGVQAYF.

This chain uses TRBV11-2 with TRBJ1-3, with D uncertain. CDR3 size: 14 residues. Germline-derived CDR1 and CDR2 are SGHAT and FQNNGV. V shed 7 bases and J shed 1 base, with 11 bases lying between them. The CDR3 nucleotides read TGTGCCAGCACCCCTCAGTTTTCTGGAAACACCATATATTTT. The encoded protein is CASTPQFSGNTIYF.

CDR3 protein: CASSLAQGPYEQYF. DNA of the CDR3: TGTGCCAGCAGCTTAGCCCAGGGGCCCTACGAGCAGTACTTC. The chain has TRBV7-9 and TRBJ2-7; D is perhaps TRBD1 (6 bases). V shed 0 bases and J shed 2 bases, with 8 bases lying between them. The germline V gene has CDR1 SEHNR and CDR2 FQNEAQ (reference sequence). The CDR3 is 14 residues long.